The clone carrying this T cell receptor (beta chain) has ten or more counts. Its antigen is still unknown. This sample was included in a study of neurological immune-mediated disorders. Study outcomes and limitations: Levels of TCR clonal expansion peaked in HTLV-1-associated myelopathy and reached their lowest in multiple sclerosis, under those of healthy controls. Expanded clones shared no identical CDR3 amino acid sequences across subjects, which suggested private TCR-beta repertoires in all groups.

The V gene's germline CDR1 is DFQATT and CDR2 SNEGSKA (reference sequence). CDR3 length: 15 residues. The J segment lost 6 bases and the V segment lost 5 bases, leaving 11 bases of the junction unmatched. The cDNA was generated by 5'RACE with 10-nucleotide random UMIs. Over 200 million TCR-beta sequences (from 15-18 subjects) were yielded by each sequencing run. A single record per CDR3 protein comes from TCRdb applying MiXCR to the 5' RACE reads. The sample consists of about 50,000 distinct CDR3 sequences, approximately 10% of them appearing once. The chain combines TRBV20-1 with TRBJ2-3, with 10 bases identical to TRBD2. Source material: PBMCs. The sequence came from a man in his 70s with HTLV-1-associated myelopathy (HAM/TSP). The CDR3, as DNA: TGCAGTGCTCCAACTAGCGGGAATCCCATGGATACGCAGTATTTT. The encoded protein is CSAPTSGNPMDTQYF.